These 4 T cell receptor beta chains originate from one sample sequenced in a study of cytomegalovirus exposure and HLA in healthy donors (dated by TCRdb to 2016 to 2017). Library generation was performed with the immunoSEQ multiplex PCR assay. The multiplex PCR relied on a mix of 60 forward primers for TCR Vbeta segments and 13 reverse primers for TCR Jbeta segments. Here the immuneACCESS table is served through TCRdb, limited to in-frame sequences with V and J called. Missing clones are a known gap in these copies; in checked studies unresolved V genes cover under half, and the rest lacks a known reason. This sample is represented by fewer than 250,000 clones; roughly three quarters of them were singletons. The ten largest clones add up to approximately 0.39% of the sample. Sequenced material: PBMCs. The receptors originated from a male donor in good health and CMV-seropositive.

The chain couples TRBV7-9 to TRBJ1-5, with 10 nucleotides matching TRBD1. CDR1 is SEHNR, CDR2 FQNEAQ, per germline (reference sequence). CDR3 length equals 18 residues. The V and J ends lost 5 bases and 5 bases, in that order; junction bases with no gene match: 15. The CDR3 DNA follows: TGTGCCAGCAGCCGGGGACAGGGGAATATATATGGGGATCAGCCCCAGCATTTT. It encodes CASSRGQGNIYGDQPQHF. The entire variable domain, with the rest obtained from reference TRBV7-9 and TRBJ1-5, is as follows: DTGVSQNPRHKITKRGQNVTFRCDPISEHNRLYWYRQTLGQGPEFLTYFQNEAQLEKSRLLSDRFSAERPKGSFSTLEIQRTEQGDSAMYLCASSRGQGNIYGDQPQHFGDGTRLSIL.

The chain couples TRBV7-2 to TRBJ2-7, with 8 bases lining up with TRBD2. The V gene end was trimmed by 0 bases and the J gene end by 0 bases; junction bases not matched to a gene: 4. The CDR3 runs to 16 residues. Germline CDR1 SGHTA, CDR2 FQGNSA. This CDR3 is CASSLAHGGASYEQYF. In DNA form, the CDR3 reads TGTGCCAGCAGCTTAGCGCACGGGGGGGCCTCCTACGAGCAGTACTTC.

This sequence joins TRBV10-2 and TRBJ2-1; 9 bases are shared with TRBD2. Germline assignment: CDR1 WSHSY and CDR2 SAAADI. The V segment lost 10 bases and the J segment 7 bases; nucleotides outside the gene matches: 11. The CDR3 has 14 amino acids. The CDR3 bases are TGCGCCACTAAAGCCGGGACTAGCACTAATGAGCAGTTCTTC. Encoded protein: CATKAGTSTNEQFF.

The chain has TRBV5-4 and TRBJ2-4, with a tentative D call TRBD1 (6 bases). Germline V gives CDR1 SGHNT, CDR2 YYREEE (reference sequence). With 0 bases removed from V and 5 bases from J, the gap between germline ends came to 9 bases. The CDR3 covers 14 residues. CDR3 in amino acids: CASSLVGQQNIQYF. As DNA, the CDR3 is TGTGCCAGCAGCTTGGTCGGACAGCAAAACATTCAGTACTTC.